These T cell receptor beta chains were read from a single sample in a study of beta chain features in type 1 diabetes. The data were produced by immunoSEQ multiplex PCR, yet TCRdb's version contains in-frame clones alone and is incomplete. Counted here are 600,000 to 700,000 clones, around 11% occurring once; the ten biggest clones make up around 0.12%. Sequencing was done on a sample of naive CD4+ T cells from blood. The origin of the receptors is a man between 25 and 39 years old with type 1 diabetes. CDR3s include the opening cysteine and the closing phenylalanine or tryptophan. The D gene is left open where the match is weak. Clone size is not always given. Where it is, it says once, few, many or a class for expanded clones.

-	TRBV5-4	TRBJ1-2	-	TGTGCCAGCAGCTTTTCCCCCAACGGGGGGTTAGATGGCTACACCTTC	CASSFSPNGGLDGYTF
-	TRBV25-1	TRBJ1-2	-	TGTGCCAGCAGCACAGGGCCGGGGGGCTATGGCTACACCTTC	CASSTGPGGYGYTF
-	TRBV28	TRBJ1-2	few	TGTGCCAGCAGTACGACACAAAACTATGGCTACACCTTC	CASSTTQNYGYTF
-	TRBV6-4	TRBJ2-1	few	TGTGCCAGCAGTGGGACTTCTTTCGACAATGAGCAGTTCTTC	CASSGTSFDNEQFF
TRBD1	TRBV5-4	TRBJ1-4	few	TGTGCCAGCAGCGCGTCCCGGGACAGGGGGCGAGATGAAAAACTGTTTTTT	CASSASRDRGRDEKLFF
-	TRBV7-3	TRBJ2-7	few	TGTGCCAGCAGCTCATCCGGGACGGATTTTGGGGAGCAGTACTTC	CASSSSGTDFGEQYF
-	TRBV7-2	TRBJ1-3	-	TGTGCCAGCAGCCCAGACGACTCAGGAAACACCATATATTTT	CASSPDDSGNTIYF
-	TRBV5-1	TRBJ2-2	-	TGCGCCAGCAGCTTGGCCTTATACACCGGGGAGCTGTTTTTT	CASSLALYTGELFF
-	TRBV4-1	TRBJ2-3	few	TGCGCCAGCAGCCAAGCCGGGACGACCGGGGGCACAGATACGCAGTATTTT	CASSQAGTTGGTDTQYF
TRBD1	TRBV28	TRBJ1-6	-	TGTGCCAGCACCAAAGGACAGGGAAATTCACCCCTCCACTTT	CASTKGQGNSPLHF
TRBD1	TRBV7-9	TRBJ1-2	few	TGTGCCAGCAGCTTAGATCGCCACAGGGGGAACTATGGCTACACCTTC	CASSLDRHRGNYGYTF
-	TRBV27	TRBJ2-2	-	TGTGCCAGCAGCCGGCACACCGGGGAGCTGTTTTTT	CASSRHTGELFF
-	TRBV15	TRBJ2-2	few	TGTGCCACCAGCAGAGATCCCGGGTTCGGGGAGCTGTTTTTT	CATSRDPGFGELFF
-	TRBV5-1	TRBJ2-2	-	TGCGCCAGCAGACCGGACTTCTCCGGGGAGCTGTTTTTT	CASRPDFSGELFF
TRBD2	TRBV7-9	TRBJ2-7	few	TGTGCCAGCAGCCTCGGGGCAGCGGGGGCCTCCTACGAGCAGTACTTC	CASSLGAAGASYEQYF
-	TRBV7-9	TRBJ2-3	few	TGTGCCAGCAGCTTAGTCGGGGACTCGCCAGGTACCACAGATACGCAGTATTTT	CASSLVGDSPGTTDTQYF
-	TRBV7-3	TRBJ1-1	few	TGTGCCAGCAGCTTAAACCCAAGCATGAACACTGAAGCTTTCTTT	CASSLNPSMNTEAFF
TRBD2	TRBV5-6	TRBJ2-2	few	TGTGCCAGCAGCTTGATACCTCCCGGGGGGAGCACCGGGGAGCTGTTTTTT	CASSLIPPGGSTGELFF
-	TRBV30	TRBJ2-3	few	TGTGCCTGGAGTGCAACGGACGCTAGCACAGATACGCAGTATTTT	CAWSATDASTDTQYF
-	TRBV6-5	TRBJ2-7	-	TGTGCCAGTATAGCCCACGGGACACCGCCCTACGAGCAGTACTTC	CASIAHGTPPYEQYF
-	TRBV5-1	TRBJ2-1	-	TGCGCCAGCAGCTCCGGATCAGGTTGGGCCTCCTACAATGAGCAGTTCTTC	CASSSGSGWASYNEQFF
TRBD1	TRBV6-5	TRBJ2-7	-	TGTGCCAGCAGCCCCTTAGGGACAGACGAGCAGTACTTC	CASSPLGTDEQYF
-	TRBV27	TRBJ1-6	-	TGTGCCAGCAGTTTACAGGGATTTTATAATTCACCCCTCCACTTT	CASSLQGFYNSPLHF
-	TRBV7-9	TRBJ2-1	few	TGTGCCAGCAGCTTAATATCCGGGATCGATGAGCAGTTCTTC	CASSLISGIDEQFF
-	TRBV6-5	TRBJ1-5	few	TGTGCCAGCAGTTACAGAGACAATCAGCCCCAGCATTTT	CASSYRDNQPQHF